This T cell receptor (beta chain) originates from a study of cytomegalovirus exposure and HLA in healthy donors. Across the whole study: The roughly 100 million unique TCR beta sequences, from approximately 170 million T cells, were found by an earlier analysis. Broader study findings: Through in vitro validation, three CMV-associated chains were shown to be specific for CMV antigens.

Comments on this clone: What it recognizes is unknown.

In the PCR, 60 Vbeta and 13 Jbeta primers were used. The repertoire was sequenced with immunoSEQ multiplex PCR; TCRdb's copy has only in-frame clones and lacks some. The data hold under 200,000 clones, with approximately 80% observed a single time. The CDR3 contains 15 residues. CDR1 and CDR2 (germline): SGDLS, YYNGEE. V was clipped by 2 bases and J by 2 bases; unmatched bases: 3. The rearrangement joins TRBV9 to TRBJ2-3; 9 bases are a match to TRBD2. The sequence came from a woman between 45 and 60 years old in good health and CMV-seropositive. Sequencing input: PBMCs. CDR3 coding DNA: TGTGCCAGCAGCGTCATAGCGGGGGCCACAGATACGCAGTATTTT. This translates into CASSVIAGATDTQYF.